Sequencing of this T cell receptor beta chain was carried out in a study of response to subunit inactivated influenza vaccine. This clonotype was seen a handful of times. Its specificity is not known. One entry per CDR3 protein results from TCRdb running MiXCR on the RT-PCR reads. The sample has fewer than 800,000 distinct CDR3 sequences; approximately 14% are singletons. Study conclusions and caveats: Each seasonal influenza vaccination, the authors suggested, recruits few new T cells.

This receptor was identified in a man between 50 and 59 years old who received an inactivated influenza vaccine. The sample in question was PBMCs from blood, obtained 11 to 12 days after vaccination.

The CDR3 here is CASERGTTGELFF. In DNA form, the CDR3 reads TGCGCCAGCGAGCGGGGAACTACCGGGGAGCTGTTTTTT. This chain joins TRBV5-1 and TRBJ2-2; 7 positions match TRBD2. Germline values: CDR1 SGHRS, CDR2 YFSETQ. Unmatched junction bases numbered 5, after V lost 7 bases and J lost 5 bases. The CDR3 length is 13 residues.